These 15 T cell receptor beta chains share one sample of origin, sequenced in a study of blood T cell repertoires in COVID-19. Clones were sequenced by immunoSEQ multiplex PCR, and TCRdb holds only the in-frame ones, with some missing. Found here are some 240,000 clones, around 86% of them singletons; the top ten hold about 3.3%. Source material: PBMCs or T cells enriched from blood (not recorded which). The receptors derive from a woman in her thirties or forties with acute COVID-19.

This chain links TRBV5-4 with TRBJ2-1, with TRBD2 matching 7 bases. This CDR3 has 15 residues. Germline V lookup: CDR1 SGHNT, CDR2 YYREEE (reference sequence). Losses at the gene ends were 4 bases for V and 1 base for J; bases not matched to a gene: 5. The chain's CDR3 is CASSAASGSYNEQFF. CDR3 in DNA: TGTGCCAGCAGCGCAGCTAGCGGATCCTACAATGAGCAGTTCTTC.

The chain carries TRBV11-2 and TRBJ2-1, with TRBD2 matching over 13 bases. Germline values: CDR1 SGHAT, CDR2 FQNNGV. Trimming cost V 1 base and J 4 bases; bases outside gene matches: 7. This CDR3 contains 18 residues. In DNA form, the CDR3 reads TGTGCCAGCAGCTTAGGACTAGCGGGAGGCCCGGCTTACAATGAGCAGTTCTTC. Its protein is CASSLGLAGGPAYNEQFF.

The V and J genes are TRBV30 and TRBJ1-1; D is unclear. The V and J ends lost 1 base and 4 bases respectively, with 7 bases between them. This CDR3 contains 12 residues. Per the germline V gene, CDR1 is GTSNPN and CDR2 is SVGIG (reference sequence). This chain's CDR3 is CAWSEGSTEAFF. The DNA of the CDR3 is TGTGCCTGGAGTGAAGGGAGCACTGAAGCTTTCTTT.

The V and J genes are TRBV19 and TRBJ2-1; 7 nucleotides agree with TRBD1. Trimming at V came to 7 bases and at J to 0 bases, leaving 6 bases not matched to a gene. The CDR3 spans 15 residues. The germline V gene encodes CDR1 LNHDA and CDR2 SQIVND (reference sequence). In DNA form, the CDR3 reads TGTGCCAGTACCGAGGGGGCTAGCTCCTACAATGAGCAGTTCTTC. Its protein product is CASTEGASSYNEQFF.

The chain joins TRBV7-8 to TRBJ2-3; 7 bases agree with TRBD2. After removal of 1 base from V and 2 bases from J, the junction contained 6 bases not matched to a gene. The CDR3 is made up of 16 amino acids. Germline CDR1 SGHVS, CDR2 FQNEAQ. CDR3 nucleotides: TGTGCCAGCAGCTTAGTCGCGGGAGAGGACACAGATACGCAGTATTTT. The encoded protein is CASSLVAGEDTDTQYF.

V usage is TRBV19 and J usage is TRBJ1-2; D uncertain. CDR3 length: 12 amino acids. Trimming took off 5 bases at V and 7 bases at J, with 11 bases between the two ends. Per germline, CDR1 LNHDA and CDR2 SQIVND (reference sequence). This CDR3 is CASSERDPGYTF. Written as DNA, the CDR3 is TGTGCCAGTAGTGAGAGGGATCCTGGCTACACCTTC.

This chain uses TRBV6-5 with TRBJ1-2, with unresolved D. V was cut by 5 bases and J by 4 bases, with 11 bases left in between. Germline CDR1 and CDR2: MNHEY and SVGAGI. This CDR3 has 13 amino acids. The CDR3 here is CASSPKKLYGYTF. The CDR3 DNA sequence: TGTGCCAGCAGTCCAAAGAAACTCTATGGCTACACCTTC.

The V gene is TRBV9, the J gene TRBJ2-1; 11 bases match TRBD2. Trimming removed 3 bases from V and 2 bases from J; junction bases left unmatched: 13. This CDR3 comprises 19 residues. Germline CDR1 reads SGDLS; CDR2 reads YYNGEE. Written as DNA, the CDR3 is TGTGCCAGCAGCGGGAGGTATCCTAGCGGGAGGACACCCTACAATGAGCAGTTCTTC. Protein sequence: CASSGRYPSGRTPYNEQFF.

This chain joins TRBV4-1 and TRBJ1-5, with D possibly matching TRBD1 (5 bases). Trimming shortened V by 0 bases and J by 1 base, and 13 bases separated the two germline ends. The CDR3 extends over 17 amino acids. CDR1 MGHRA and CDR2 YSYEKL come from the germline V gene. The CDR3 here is CASSQDRGGRSNQPQHF. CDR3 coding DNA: TGCGCCAGCAGCCAAGATAGGGGTGGACGGAGCAATCAGCCCCAGCATTTT.

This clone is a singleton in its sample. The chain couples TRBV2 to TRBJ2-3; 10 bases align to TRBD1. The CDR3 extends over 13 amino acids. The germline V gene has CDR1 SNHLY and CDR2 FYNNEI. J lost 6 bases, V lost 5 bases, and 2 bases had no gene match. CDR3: CASSRTGGDTQYF. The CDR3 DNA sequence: TGTGCCAGCAGTCGGACAGGGGGGGATACGCAGTATTTT.

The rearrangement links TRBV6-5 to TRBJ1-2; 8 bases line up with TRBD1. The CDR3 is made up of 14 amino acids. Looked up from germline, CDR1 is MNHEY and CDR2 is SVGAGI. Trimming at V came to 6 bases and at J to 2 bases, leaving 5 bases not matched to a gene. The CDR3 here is CASRLGQANYGYTF. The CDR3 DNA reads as TGTGCCAGCAGATTGGGACAGGCAAACTATGGCTACACCTTC.

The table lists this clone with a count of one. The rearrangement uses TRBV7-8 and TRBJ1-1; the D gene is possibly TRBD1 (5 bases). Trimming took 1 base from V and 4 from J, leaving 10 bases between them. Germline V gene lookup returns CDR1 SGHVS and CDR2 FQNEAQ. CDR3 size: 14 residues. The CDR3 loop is CASSLDGGGTEAFF. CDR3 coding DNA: TGTGCCAGCAGCTTAGATGGGGGAGGCACTGAAGCTTTCTTT.

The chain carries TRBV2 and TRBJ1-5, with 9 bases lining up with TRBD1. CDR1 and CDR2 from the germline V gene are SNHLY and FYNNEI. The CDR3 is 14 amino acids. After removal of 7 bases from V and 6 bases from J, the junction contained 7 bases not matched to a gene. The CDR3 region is CASKDRGAGQPQHF. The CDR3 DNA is TGTGCCAGCAAGGACAGGGGCGCTGGTCAGCCCCAGCATTTT.

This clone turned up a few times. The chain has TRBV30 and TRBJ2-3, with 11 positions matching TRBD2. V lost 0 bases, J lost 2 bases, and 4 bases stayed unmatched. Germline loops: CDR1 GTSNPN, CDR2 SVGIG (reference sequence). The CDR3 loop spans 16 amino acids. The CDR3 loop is CAWSVPGLAATDTQYF. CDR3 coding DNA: TGTGCCTGGAGTGTCCCGGGACTAGCGGCCACAGATACGCAGTATTTT. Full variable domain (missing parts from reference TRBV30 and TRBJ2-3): SQTIHQWPATLVQPVGSPLSLECTVEGTSNPNLYWYRQAAGRGLQLLFYSVGIGQISSEVPQNLSASRPQDRQFILSSKKLLLSDSGFYLCAWSVPGLAATDTQYFGPGTRLTVL.

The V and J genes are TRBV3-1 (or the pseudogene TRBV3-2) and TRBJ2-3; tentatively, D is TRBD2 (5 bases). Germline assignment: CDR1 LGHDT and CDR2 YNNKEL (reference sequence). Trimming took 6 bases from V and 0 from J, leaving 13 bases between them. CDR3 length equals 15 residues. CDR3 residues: CASRAADSSTDTQYF. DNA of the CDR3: TGTGCCAGCAGAGCAGCGGACTCTAGCACAGATACGCAGTATTTT.